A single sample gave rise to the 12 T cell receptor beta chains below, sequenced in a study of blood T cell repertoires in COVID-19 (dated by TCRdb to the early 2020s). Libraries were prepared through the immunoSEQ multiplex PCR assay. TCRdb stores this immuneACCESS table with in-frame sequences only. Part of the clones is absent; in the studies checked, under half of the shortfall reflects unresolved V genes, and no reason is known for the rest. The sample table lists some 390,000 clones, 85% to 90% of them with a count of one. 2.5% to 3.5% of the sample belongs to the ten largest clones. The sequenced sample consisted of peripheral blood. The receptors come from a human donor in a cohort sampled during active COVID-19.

This CDR3 reads CASSSPTRGIQYF. The CDR3 DNA reads as TGTGCCAGCAGTTCCCCGACTAGAGGGATCCAGTACTTC. The genes are TRBV27 and TRBJ2-5; D might be TRBD2 (6 bases). Germline V CDR1 and CDR2: MNHEY, SMNVEV (reference sequence). V was trimmed by 4 bases and J by 10 bases, leaving 16 bases between them. This CDR3 has 13 residues.

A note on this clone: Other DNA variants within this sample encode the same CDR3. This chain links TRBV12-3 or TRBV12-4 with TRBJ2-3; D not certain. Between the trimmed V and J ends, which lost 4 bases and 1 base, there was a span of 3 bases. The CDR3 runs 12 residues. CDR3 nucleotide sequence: TGTGCCAGCAGTTCGGGCACAGATACGCAGTATTTT. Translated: CASSSGTDTQYF.

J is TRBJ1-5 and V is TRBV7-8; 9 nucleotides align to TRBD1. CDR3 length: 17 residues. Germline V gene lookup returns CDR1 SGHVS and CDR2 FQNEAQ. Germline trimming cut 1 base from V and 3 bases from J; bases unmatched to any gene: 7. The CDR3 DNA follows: TGTGCCAGCAGCTTAGACGACGGGACAGGGTACAATCAGCCCCAGCATTTT. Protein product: CASSLDDGTGYNQPQHF.

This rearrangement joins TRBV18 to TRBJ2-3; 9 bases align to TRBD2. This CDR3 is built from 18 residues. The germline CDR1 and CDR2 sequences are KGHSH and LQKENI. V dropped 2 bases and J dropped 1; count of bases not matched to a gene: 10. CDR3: CASSPWRGRAGGTDTQYF. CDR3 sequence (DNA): TGTGCCAGCTCACCATGGCGCGGGAGGGCCGGTGGCACAGATACGCAGTATTTT.

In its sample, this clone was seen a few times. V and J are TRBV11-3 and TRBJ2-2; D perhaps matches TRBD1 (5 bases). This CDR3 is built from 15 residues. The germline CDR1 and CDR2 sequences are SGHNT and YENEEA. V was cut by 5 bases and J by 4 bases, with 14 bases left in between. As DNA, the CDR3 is TGTGCCAGCAGCCCGGACAATCGGGCCACCGGGGAGCTGTTTTTT. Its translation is CASSPDNRATGELFF.

In DNA form, the CDR3 reads TGTGCCAGCAGCTCCAGCGGGGGGGCCTGGGATACGCAGTATTTT. This codes for CASSSSGGAWDTQYF. The gene calls are TRBV7-2 and TRBJ2-3; 10 bases match TRBD2. CDR1 is SGHTA, CDR2 FQGNSA, per germline. Unmatched junction bases numbered 7, after V lost 4 bases and J lost 6 bases. The CDR3 loop spans 15 amino acids. Full variable domain (outside the CDR3, taken from reference TRBV7-2 and TRBJ2-3): GAGVSQSPSNKVTEKGKDVELRCDPISGHTALYWYRQSLGQGLEFLIYFQGNSAPDKSGLPSDRFSAERTGGSVSTLTIQRTQQEDSAVYLCASSSSGGAWDTQYFGPGTRLTVL.

The CDR3 sequence: CARTEPRTGASTDTQYF. In nucleotides, the CDR3 is TGTGCCAGAACCGAACCCCGGACAGGGGCTAGCACAGATACGCAGTATTTT. This chain uses TRBV5-3 with TRBJ2-3, with TRBD1 matching 9 bases. TRBV5-3 is classed as an ORF, of uncertain function. The V gene end was trimmed by 6 bases and the J gene end by 0 bases; junction bases not matched to a gene: 11. CDR3 size: 17 residues.

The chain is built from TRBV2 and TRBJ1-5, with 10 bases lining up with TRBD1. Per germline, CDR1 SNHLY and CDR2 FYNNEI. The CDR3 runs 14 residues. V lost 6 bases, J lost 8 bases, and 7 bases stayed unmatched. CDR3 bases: TGTGCCAGCAGCTATAGGACAGGGGGAGAGCCCCAGCATTTT. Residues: CASSYRTGGEPQHF. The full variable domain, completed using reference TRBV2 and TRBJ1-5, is EPEVTQTPSHQVTQMGQEVILRCVPISNHLYFYWYRQILGQKVEFLVSFYNNEISEKSEIFDDQFSVERPDGSNFTLKIRSTKLEDSAMYFCASSYRTGGEPQHFGDGTRLSIL.

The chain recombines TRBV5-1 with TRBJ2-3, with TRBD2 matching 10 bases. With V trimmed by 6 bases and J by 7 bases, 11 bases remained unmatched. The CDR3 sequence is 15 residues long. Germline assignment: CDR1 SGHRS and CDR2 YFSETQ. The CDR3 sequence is CASKEGLAITYTQYF. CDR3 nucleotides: TGCGCCAGCAAAGAGGGACTAGCGATTACGTATACGCAGTATTTT.

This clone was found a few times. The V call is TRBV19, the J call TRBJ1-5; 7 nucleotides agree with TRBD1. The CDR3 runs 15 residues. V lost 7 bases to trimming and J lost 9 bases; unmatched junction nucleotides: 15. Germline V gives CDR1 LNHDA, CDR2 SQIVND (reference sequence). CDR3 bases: TGTGCCAGTACCCCAAGGGGGGACAGAGAAGGGCCCCAGCATTTT. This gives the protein CASTPRGDREGPQHF.

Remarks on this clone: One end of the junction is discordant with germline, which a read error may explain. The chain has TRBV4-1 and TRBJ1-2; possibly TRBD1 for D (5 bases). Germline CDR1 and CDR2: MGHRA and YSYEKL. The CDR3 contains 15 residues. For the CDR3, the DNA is TGCGCCAGCAGGCAAGTGGGGCAGGGAAAGGTTGGCTACACCTTC. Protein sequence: CASRQVGQGKVGYTF.

The DNA for the CDR3 is TGTGCCAGCAGCCAAGATACCCAGCGGGGATACAATGAGCAGTTCTTC. As protein: CASSQDTQRGYNEQFF. The chain couples TRBV3-1 (or the pseudogene TRBV3-2) to TRBJ2-1; 7 bases agree with TRBD2. The V gene's germline CDR1 is LGHDT and CDR2 YNNKEL (reference sequence). There are 16 residues in the CDR3. V was pared by 0 bases and J by 4 bases, with 6 bases of the junction left unmatched.